The entry below gives a single T cell receptor (beta chain) sequence along with its context. Its antigen is currently unknown. V gave up 0 bases and J gave up 1 base; unmatched junction bases: 4. CDR3 length: 16 amino acids. The germline CDR1 and CDR2 sequences are MNHEY and SMNVEV (reference sequence). The sample comes from a study of T cell responses to AZD1222 COVID-19 vaccine. General study findings and limits: The peak T cell response came first, and repertoires were sampled only after it.

Sequenced by immunoSEQ multiplex PCR; TCRdb stores in-frame clones only, minus some. Of some 150,000 clones in the sample, roughly 90% were seen once. This rearrangement joins TRBV27 to TRBJ2-7, with 9 bases identical to TRBD1. This specimen was peripheral blood, taken on day 0 of AZD1222 vaccination. The sequence derives from an adult in good health. For the CDR3, the DNA is TGTGCCAGCAGTTTATCAGGGACAGGGCTGTCCTACGAGCAGTACTTC. Translation gives CASSLSGTGLSYEQYF.